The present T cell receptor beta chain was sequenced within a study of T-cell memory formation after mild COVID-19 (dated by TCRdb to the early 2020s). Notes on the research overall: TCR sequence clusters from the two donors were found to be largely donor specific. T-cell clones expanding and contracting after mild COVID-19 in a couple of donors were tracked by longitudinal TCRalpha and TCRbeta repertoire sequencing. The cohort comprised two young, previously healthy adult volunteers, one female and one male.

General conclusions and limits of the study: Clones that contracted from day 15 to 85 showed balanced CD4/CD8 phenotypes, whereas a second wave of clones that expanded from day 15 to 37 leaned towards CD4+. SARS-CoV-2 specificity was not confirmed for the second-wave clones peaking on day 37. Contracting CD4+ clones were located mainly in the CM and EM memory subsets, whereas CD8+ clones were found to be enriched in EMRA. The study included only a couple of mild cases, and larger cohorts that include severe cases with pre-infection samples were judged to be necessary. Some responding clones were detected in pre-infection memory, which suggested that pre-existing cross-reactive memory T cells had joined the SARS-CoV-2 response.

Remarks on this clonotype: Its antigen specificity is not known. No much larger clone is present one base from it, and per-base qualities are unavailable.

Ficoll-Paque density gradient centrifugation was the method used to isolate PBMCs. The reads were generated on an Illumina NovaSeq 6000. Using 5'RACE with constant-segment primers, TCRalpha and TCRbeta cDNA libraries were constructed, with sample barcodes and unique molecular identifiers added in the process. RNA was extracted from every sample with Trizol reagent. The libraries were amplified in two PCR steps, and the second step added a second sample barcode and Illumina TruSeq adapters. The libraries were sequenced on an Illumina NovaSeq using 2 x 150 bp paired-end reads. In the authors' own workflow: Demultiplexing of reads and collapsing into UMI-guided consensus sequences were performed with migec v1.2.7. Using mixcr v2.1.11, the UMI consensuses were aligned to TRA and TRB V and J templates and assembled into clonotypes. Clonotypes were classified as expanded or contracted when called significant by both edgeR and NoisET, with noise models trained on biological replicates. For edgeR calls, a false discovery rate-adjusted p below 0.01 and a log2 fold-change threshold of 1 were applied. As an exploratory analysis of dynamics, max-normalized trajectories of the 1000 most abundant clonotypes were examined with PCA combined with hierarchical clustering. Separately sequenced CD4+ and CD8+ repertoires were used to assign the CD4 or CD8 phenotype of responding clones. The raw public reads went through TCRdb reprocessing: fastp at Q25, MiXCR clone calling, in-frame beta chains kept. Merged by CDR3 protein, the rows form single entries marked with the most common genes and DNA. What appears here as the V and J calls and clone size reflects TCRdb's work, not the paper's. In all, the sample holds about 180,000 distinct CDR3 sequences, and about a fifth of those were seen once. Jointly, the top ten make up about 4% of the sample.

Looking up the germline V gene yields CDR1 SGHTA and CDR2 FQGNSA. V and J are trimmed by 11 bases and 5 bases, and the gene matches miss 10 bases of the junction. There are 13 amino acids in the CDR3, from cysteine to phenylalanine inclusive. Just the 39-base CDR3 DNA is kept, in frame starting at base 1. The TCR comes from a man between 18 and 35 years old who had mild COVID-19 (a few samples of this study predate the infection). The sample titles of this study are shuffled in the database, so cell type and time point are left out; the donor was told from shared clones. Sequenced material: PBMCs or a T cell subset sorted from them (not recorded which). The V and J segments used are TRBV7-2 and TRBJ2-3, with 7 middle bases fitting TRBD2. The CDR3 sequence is CAGAMGGGDTQYF. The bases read TGTGCCGGAGCTATGGGGGGGGGAGATACGCAGTATTTT. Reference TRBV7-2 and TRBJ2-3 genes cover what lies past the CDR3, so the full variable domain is GAGVSQSPSNKVTEKGKDVELRCDPISGHTALYWYRQSLGQGLEFLIYFQGNSAPDKSGLPSDRFSAERTGGSVSTLTIQRTQQEDSAVYLCAGAMGGGDTQYFGPGTRLTVL.